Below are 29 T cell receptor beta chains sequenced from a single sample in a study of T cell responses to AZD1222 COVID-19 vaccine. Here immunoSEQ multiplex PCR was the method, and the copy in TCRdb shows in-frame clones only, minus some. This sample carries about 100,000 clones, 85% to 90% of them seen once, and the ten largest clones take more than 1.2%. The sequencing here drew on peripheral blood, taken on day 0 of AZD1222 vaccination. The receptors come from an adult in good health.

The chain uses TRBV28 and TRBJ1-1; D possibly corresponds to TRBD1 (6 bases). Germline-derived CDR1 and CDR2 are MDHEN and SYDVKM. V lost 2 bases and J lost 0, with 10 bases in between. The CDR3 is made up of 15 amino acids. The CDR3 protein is CASSLGQGMNTEAFF. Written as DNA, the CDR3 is TGTGCCAGCAGTTTAGGGCAGGGGATGAACACTGAAGCTTTCTTT. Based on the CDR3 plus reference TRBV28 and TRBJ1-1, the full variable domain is DVKVTQSSRYLVKRTGEKVFLECVQDMDHENMFWYRQDPGLGLRLIYFSYDVKMKEKGDIPEGYSVSREKKERFSLILESASTNQTSMYLCASSLGQGMNTEAFFGQGTRLTVV.

The CDR3 DNA sequence: TGTGCCAGCAGCAAGGGGAGGATCTCTGGAAACACCATATATTTT. Amino acids: CASSKGRISGNTIYF. The V gene is TRBV21-1, the J gene TRBJ1-3. TRBV21-1 has pseudogene status. CDR3 length: 15 amino acids.

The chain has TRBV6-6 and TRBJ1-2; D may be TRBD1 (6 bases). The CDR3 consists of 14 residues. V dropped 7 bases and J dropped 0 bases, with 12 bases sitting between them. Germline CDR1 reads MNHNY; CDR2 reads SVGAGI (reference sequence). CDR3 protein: CASTVRGANYGYTF. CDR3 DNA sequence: TGTGCCAGCACCGTGAGGGGGGCTAACTATGGCTACACCTTC.

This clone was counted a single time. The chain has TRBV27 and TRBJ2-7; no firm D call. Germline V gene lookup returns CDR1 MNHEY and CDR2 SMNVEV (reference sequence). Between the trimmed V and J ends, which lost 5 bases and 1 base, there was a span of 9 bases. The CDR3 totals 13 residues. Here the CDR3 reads CASSPPDSYEQYF. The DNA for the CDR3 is TGTGCCAGCAGTCCCCCCGATTCCTACGAGCAGTACTTC.

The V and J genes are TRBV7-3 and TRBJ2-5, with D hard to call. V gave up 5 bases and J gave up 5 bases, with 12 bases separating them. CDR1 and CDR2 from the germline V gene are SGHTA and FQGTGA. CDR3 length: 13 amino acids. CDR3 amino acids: CASSVQPRETQYF. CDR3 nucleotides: TGTGCCAGCAGCGTGCAGCCCCGGGAGACCCAGTACTTC.

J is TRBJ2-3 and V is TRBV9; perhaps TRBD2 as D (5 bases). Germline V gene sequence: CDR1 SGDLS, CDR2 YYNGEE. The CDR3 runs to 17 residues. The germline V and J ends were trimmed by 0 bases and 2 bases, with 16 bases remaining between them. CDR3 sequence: CASSVATDSQYTDTQYF. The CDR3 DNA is TGTGCCAGCAGCGTAGCTACGGACTCCCAATACACAGATACGCAGTATTTT.

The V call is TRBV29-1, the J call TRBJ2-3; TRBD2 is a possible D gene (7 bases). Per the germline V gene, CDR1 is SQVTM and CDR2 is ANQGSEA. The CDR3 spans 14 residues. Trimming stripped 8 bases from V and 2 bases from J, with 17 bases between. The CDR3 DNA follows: TGCAGCCTTAGGGGGGGACATACCACAGATACGCAGTATTTT. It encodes CSLRGGHTTDTQYF.

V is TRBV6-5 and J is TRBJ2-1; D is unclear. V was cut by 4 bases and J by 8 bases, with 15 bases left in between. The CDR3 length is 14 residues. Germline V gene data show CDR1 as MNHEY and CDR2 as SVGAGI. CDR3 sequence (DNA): TGTGCCAGCAGTTCTGGCGGTTTCATTGATGAGCAGTTCTTC. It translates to CASSSGGFIDEQFF.

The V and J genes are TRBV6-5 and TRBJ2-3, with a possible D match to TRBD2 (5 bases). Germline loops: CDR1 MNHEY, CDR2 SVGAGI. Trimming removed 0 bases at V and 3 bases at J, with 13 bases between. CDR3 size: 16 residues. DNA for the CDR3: TGTGCCAGCAGTTACTCGTCTAGCCGGAGGACAGATACGCAGTATTTT. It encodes CASSYSSSRRTDTQYF.

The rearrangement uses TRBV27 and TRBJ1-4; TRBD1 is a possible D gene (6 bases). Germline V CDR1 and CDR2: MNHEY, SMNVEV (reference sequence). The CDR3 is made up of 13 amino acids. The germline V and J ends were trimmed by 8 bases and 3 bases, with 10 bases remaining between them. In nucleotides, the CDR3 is TGTGCCAGCGGCAGGGGACCTAATGAAAAACTGTTTTTT. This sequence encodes CASGRGPNEKLFF.

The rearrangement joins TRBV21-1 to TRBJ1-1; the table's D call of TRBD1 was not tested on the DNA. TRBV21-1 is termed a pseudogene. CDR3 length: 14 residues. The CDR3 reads CASTLGQGSPEAFF. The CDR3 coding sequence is TGTGCCAGCACCCTGGGACAGGGGAGTCCTGAAGCTTTCTTT.

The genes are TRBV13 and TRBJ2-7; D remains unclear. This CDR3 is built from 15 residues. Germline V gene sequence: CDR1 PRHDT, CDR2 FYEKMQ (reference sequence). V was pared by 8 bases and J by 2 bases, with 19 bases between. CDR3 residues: CASLYRKDGAYEQYF. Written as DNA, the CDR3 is TGTGCCAGCCTCTACCGAAAAGACGGAGCCTACGAGCAGTACTTC.

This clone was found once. DNA for the CDR3: TGTGCCAGCAGTTACGACGGGAGAGGGTTTTCAGATACGCAGTATTTT. Residues: CASSYDGRGFSDTQYF. The J gene is TRBJ2-3, the V gene TRBV6-2 or TRBV6-3, with a possible D match to TRBD2 (6 bases). The CDR3 has 16 residues. Per germline, CDR1 MNHEY and CDR2 SVGEGT. V lost 2 bases to trimming and J lost 4 bases, with 16 bases between them.

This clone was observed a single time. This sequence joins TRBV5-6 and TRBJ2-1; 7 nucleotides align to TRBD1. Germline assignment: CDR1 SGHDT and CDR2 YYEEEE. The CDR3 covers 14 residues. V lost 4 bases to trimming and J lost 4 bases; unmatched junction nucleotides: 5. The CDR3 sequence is CASSPPTGYNEQFF. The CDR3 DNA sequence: TGTGCCAGCAGCCCACCGACAGGGTACAATGAGCAGTTCTTC. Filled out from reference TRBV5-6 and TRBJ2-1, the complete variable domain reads DAGVTQSPTHLIKTRGQQVTLRCSPKSGHDTVSWYQQALGQGPQFIFQYYEEEERQRGNFPDRFSGHQFPNYSSELNVNALLLGDSALYLCASSPPTGYNEQFFGPGTRLTVL.

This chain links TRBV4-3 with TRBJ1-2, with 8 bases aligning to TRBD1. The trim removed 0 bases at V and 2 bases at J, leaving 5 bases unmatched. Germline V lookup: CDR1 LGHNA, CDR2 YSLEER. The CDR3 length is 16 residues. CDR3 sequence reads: CASSQEWDRPNYGYTF. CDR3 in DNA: TGCGCCAGCAGCCAAGAATGGGACAGGCCAAACTATGGCTACACCTTC.

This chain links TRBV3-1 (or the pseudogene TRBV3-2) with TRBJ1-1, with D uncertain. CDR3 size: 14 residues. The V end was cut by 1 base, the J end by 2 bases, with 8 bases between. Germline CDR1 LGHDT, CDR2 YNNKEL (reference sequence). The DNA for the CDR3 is TGTGCCAGCAGCCAAGTCCATACCAACACTGAAGCTTTCTTT. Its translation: CASSQVHTNTEAFF.

CDR3 DNA sequence: TGCGCCAGCAGCTTGGGACAGGGGGCCGTGAGCTATGGCTACACCTTC. Protein sequence: CASSLGQGAVSYGYTF. The chain couples TRBV5-1 to TRBJ1-2; 10 positions agree with TRBD1. The CDR3 has 16 residues. Germline-derived CDR1 and CDR2 are SGHRS and YFSETQ. V was pared by 0 bases and J by 4 bases, with 6 bases of the junction left unmatched. The variable domain in full, with the rest retrieved from reference TRBV5-1 and TRBJ1-2, is KAGVTQTPRYLIKTRGQQVTLSCSPISGHRSVSWYQQTPGQGLQFLFEYFSETQRNKGNFPGRFSGRQFSNSRSEMNVSTLELGDSALYLCASSLGQGAVSYGYTFGSGTRLTVV.

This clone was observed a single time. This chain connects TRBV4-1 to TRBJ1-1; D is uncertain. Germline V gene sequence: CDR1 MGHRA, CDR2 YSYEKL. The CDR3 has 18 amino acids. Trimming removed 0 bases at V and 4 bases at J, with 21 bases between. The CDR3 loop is CASSQDLFYREKGTEAFF. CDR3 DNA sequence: TGCGCCAGCAGCCAAGATCTTTTCTATAGGGAAAAGGGCACTGAAGCTTTCTTT.

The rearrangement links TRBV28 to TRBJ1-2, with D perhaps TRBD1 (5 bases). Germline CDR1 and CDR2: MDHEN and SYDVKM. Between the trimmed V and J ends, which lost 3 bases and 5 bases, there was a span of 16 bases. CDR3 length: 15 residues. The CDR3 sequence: CASSFILDTLYGYTF. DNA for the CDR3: TGTGCCAGCAGTTTTATATTGGACACCCTGTATGGCTACACCTTC.

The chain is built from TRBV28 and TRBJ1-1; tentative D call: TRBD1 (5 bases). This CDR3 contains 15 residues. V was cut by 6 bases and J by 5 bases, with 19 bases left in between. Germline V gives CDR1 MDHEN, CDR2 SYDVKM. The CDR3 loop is CASRGYRGAGTEAFF. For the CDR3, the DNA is TGTGCCAGCAGGGGGTATAGGGGCGCAGGGACTGAAGCTTTCTTT. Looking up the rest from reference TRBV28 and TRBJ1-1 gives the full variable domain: DVKVTQSSRYLVKRTGEKVFLECVQDMDHENMFWYRQDPGLGLRLIYFSYDVKMKEKGDIPEGYSVSREKKERFSLILESASTNQTSMYLCASRGYRGAGTEAFFGQGTRLTVV.

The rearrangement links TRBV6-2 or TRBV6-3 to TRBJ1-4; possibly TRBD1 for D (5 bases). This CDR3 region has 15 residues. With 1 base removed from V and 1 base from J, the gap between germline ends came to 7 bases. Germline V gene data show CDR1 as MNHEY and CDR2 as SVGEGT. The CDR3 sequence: CASSYFGGTNEKLFF. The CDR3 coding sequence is TGTGCCAGCAGTTACTTTGGGGGAACTAATGAAAAACTGTTTTTT.

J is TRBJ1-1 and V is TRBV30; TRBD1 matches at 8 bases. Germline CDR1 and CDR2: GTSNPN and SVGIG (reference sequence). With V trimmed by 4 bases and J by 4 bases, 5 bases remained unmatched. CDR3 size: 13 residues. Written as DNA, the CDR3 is TGTGCCTGGACCCGGACAGGGACCACTGAAGCTTTCTTT. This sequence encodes CAWTRTGTTEAFF.

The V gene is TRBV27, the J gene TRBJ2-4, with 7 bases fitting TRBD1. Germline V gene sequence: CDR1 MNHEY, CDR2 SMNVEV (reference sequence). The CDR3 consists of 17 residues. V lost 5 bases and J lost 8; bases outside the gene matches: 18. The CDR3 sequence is CASSLMKETGTAHIQYF. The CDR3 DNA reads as TGTGCCAGCAGTCTCATGAAAGAGACCGGGACAGCCCACATTCAGTACTTC.

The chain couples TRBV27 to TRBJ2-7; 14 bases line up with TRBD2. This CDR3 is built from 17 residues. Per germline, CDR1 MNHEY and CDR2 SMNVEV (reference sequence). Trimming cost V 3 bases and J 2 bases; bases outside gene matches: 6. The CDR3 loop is CASSFGTSGSGAYEQYF. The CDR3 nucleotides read TGTGCCAGCAGTTTCGGGACTAGCGGGAGTGGGGCCTACGAGCAGTACTTC.

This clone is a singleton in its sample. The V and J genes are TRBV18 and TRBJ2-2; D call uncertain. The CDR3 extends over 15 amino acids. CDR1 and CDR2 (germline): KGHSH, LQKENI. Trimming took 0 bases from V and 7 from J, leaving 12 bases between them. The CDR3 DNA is TGTGCCAGCTCACCACCTGAGACGAAGGACGGGGAGCTGTTTTTT. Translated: CASSPPETKDGELFF.

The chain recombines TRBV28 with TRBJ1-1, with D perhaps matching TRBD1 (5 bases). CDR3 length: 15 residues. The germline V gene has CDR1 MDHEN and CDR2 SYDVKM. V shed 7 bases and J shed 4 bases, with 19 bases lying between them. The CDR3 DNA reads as TGTGCCAGCACCCCGGGGGGGGTGAGACTCACTGAAGCTTTCTTT. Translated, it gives CASTPGGVRLTEAFF.

The CDR3 DNA is TGTGCCAGCAGCAGGATACAGGGCCGGGGGAACGAGCAGTACTTC. Its translation is CASSRIQGRGNEQYF. The J gene is TRBJ2-7, the V gene TRBV11-2; tentatively, D is TRBD1 or TRBD2 (6 bases each). The CDR3 spans 15 residues. CDR1 is SGHAT, CDR2 FQNNGV, per germline. The ends were cut back, 5 bases at V and 5 bases at J, with 19 bases in the middle.

The CDR3 loop is CASSTSLRQLVNEQFF. The CDR3 region has the DNA TGTGCCAGCAGCACCAGTCTACGGCAACTCGTGAATGAGCAGTTCTTC. This chain connects TRBV9 to TRBJ2-1; D ambiguous. Between the trimmed V and J ends, which lost 4 bases and 7 bases, there was a span of 21 bases. Germline assignment: CDR1 SGDLS and CDR2 YYNGEE. This CDR3 has 16 residues.

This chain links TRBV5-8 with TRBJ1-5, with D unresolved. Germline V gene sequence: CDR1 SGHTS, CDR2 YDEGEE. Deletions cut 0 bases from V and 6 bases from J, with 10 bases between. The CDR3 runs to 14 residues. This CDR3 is CASSLVGFPQPQHF. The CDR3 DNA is TGTGCCAGCAGCTTGGTAGGGTTTCCTCAGCCCCAGCATTTT.